Listed below are T cell receptor beta chains from one sample, sequenced in a study of blood T cell repertoires in COVID-19. TCRdb's copy holds only in-frame clones and misses some; the assay was immunoSEQ multiplex PCR. The data hold around 300,000 clones, with nearly 90% observed a single time. Sequenced sample: PBMCs or T cells enriched from blood (not recorded which). These receptors were taken from a woman younger than 30 with acute COVID-19. Both conserved end residues are part of each CDR3. The order of the fields is D gene, J gene, clone size, V gene, CDR3 DNA, CDR3 protein. A D gene is named only where the DNA matches it firmly. Rows give clone size only sometimes, using once, few, many, or a class for an expanded clone.

d_call: TRBD1; j_call: TRBJ2-7; clone_size: .; v_call: TRBV27; cdr3_nt: TGTGCCAGCAGAGTAAGACCGGGACAGGGGCCCTACGAGCAGTACTTC; cdr3_aa: CASRVRPGQGPYEQYF
d_call: .; j_call: TRBJ1-2; clone_size: .; v_call: TRBV6-5; cdr3_nt: TGTGCCAGCAGTTACGGATCGTGGGCAGGCGACTATGGCTACACCTTC; cdr3_aa: CASSYGSWAGDYGYTF
d_call: TRBD1; j_call: TRBJ1-5; clone_size: few; v_call: TRBV30; cdr3_nt: TGTGCCTGGAGTCCCTTGACAGGGGCACGTCAGCCCCAGCATTTT; cdr3_aa: CAWSPLTGARQPQHF
d_call: TRBD1; j_call: TRBJ1-5; clone_size: .; v_call: TRBV27; cdr3_nt: TGTGCCACCCGGACAGGGGGCGCGAGCAATCAGCCCCAGCATTTT; cdr3_aa: CATRTGGASNQPQHF
d_call: .; j_call: TRBJ2-3; clone_size: .; v_call: TRBV27; cdr3_nt: TGTGCCAGCAGATACTCTAGCGCCTTTGGAACAGATACGCAGTATTTT; cdr3_aa: CASRYSSAFGTDTQYF
d_call: TRBD1; j_call: TRBJ1-5; clone_size: .; v_call: TRBV20-1; cdr3_nt: TGCAGTGCTGGTGGGACAGAGAGCAATCAGCCCCAGCATTTT; cdr3_aa: CSAGGTESNQPQHF
d_call: TRBD1; j_call: TRBJ2-5; clone_size: .; v_call: TRBV4-1; cdr3_nt: TGCGCCAGCAGCATCACCCCACAGGGGTTGCAAGAGACCCAGTACTTC; cdr3_aa: CASSITPQGLQETQYF
d_call: .; j_call: TRBJ1-2; clone_size: .; v_call: TRBV6-5; cdr3_nt: TGTGCCAGCAGGACACAGGGATCTAACTATGGCTACACCTTC; cdr3_aa: CASRTQGSNYGYTF
d_call: .; j_call: TRBJ1-1; clone_size: .; v_call: TRBV28; cdr3_nt: TGTGCCAGCAGCCCCCGAAGGGGAAAAAGAACTGAAGCTTTCTTT; cdr3_aa: CASSPRRGKRTEAFF
d_call: TRBD2; j_call: TRBJ2-1; clone_size: .; v_call: TRBV24-1; cdr3_nt: TGTGCCACCCAAGAACCGACTAGCGGGGCCCAGGATGAGCAGTTCTTC; cdr3_aa: CATQEPTSGAQDEQFF
d_call: TRBD2; j_call: TRBJ2-1; clone_size: .; v_call: TRBV3-1/TRBV3-2; cdr3_nt: TGTGCCAGCAGCCGAGGACTAGCGGAAGGCAATGAGCAGTTCTTC; cdr3_aa: CASSRGLAEGNEQFF
d_call: .; j_call: TRBJ2-4; clone_size: .; v_call: TRBV5-1; cdr3_nt: TGCGCCAGCAGCGAAACTACAGGACGGGCGGAAAACATTCAGTACTTC; cdr3_aa: CASSETTGRAENIQYF
d_call: .; j_call: TRBJ1-3; clone_size: .; v_call: TRBV11-2; cdr3_nt: TGTGCCAGCAGCCCGACAGGACCTGGAAACACCATATATTTT; cdr3_aa: CASSPTGPGNTIYF
d_call: .; j_call: TRBJ2-2; clone_size: .; v_call: TRBV3-1/TRBV3-2; cdr3_nt: TGTGCCAGCAGCCAGGCCCTTGGAGGGCTAGCGAACACCGGGGAGCTGTTTTTT; cdr3_aa: CASSQALGGLANTGELFF
d_call: TRBD1; j_call: TRBJ1-5; clone_size: .; v_call: TRBV6-4; cdr3_nt: TGTGCCAGCAGTGAACAGGGGAATCAGCCCCAGCATTTT; cdr3_aa: CASSEQGNQPQHF
d_call: .; j_call: TRBJ1-2; clone_size: .; v_call: TRBV28; cdr3_nt: TGTGCCAGCATGGCAGGGTACAGCTATGGCTACACCTTC; cdr3_aa: CASMAGYSYGYTF
d_call: .; j_call: TRBJ1-5; clone_size: .; v_call: TRBV6-5; cdr3_nt: TGTGCCAGCAGTTACTCGTATCTGTCTAATCAGCCCCAGCATTTT; cdr3_aa: CASSYSYLSNQPQHF
d_call: .; j_call: TRBJ1-1; clone_size: .; v_call: TRBV6-4; cdr3_nt: TGTGCCAGCAGTGTCCAGGGAGGGGACACTGAAGCTTTCTTT; cdr3_aa: CASSVQGGDTEAFF
d_call: TRBD1; j_call: TRBJ1-4; clone_size: .; v_call: TRBV12-3/TRBV12-4; cdr3_nt: TGTGCCAGCAGGCCAAAACAGGGGAAACTGTTTTTT; cdr3_aa: CASRPKQGKLFF
d_call: .; j_call: TRBJ1-5; clone_size: .; v_call: TRBV5-1; cdr3_nt: TGCGCCAGCAGCTTGGAGCCTACGAATCAGCCCCAGCATTTT; cdr3_aa: CASSLEPTNQPQHF
d_call: .; j_call: TRBJ2-6; clone_size: .; v_call: TRBV7-3; cdr3_nt: TGTGCCAGCCAAACTTTGTCCCTCGGGGGCTCTGGGGCCAACGTCCTGACTTTC; cdr3_aa: CASQTLSLGGSGANVLTF
d_call: .; j_call: TRBJ1-2; clone_size: .; v_call: TRBV12-3/TRBV12-4; cdr3_nt: TGTGCCAGCAGTTTTAACACTAACTATGGCTACACCTTC; cdr3_aa: CASSFNTNYGYTF
d_call: TRBD1; j_call: TRBJ1-1; clone_size: .; v_call: TRBV7-9; cdr3_nt: TGTGCCAGCAGCACCCGAACCGGGACAGCGAACACTGAAGCTTTCTTT; cdr3_aa: CASSTRTGTANTEAFF
d_call: TRBD1; j_call: TRBJ1-2; clone_size: .; v_call: TRBV9; cdr3_nt: TGTGCCAGCAGCGTAGCAGACAGGGAAAGAAATGGCTACACCTTC; cdr3_aa: CASSVADRERNGYTF
d_call: TRBD1; j_call: TRBJ2-3; clone_size: .; v_call: TRBV24-1; cdr3_nt: TGTGCCACCAGTGGACAGGGAAAAGATACGCAGTATTTT; cdr3_aa: CATSGQGKDTQYF
d_call: .; j_call: TRBJ2-1; clone_size: once; v_call: TRBV19; cdr3_nt: TGTGCCAGTAGTGCCGAAAGAACAAGCAATGAGCAGTTCTTC; cdr3_aa: CASSAERTSNEQFF
d_call: .; j_call: TRBJ1-2; clone_size: .; v_call: TRBV21-1; cdr3_nt: TGTGCCAGCAGCGCGCCGGGACAGGATTATGGCTACACCTTC; cdr3_aa: CASSAPGQDYGYTF
d_call: .; j_call: TRBJ1-1; clone_size: .; v_call: TRBV16; cdr3_nt: TGTGCCAGCAGCCAATTATCGAGACGGCGGCGGGACACTGAAGCTTTCTTT; cdr3_aa: CASSQLSRRRRDTEAFF
d_call: .; j_call: TRBJ1-5; clone_size: .; v_call: TRBV15; cdr3_nt: TGTGCCACCAGCAGAGGCGGGGTTGATCAGCCCCAGCATTTT; cdr3_aa: CATSRGGVDQPQHF
d_call: TRBD1; j_call: TRBJ1-1; clone_size: .; v_call: TRBV28; cdr3_nt: TGTGCCAGCACCTGGGGGACAGGGGGATACACTGAAGCTTTCTTT; cdr3_aa: CASTWGTGGYTEAFF
d_call: .; j_call: TRBJ2-7; clone_size: .; v_call: TRBV30; cdr3_nt: TGTGCCGGAAGATGGGTGGGGCCGGCGGTCTTC; cdr3_aa: CAGRWVGPAVF
d_call: TRBD1; j_call: TRBJ1-2; clone_size: .; v_call: TRBV2; cdr3_nt: TGTGCCAGCAGTGAACGTCGGCGGGGTCAGGGGGCAGGAGGCTACACCTTC; cdr3_aa: CASSERRRGQGAGGYTF
d_call: .; j_call: TRBJ1-2; clone_size: once; v_call: TRBV6-1; cdr3_nt: TGTGCCAGCAGTAAAGGACAGACCAATATCTATGGCTACACCTTC; cdr3_aa: CASSKGQTNIYGYTF
d_call: .; j_call: TRBJ1-2; clone_size: .; v_call: TRBV5-1; cdr3_nt: TGCGCCAGCAGCCGAGGAGGGAAGGCTGGCTACACCTTC; cdr3_aa: CASSRGGKAGYTF
d_call: .; j_call: TRBJ1-6; clone_size: .; v_call: TRBV19; cdr3_nt: TGTGCCAGTAGCCTTACCTTTCCCGGGGACTATAATTCACCCCTCCACTTT; cdr3_aa: CASSLTFPGDYNSPLHF